What follows are 28 T cell receptor beta chains derived from one specimen sequenced in a study of T-cell memory formation after mild COVID-19. TCRdb re-derived calls from the 5' RACE reads in MiXCR, one entry per CDR3 protein. Of tens of thousands of distinct CDR3 sequences listed, 9.3% are singletons. The material sequenced was PBMCs or a T cell subset sorted from them (not recorded which). The receptors originated from a man in his late teens or twenties who had mild COVID-19 (a few samples of this study predate the infection). Cell type and time point are not known.

V gene TRBV7-9 combines with J gene TRBJ2-2; TRBD2 agrees at 7 bases. Per germline, CDR1 SEHNR and CDR2 FQNEAQ (reference sequence). There are 15 residues in the CDR3. Trimming cost V 4 bases and J 0 bases; bases outside gene matches: 2. The CDR3 region is CASSWGGPNTGELFF. The CDR3, as DNA: TGTGCCAGCAGCTGGGGGGGACCGAACACCGGGGAGCTGTTTTTT.

This clonotype was detected ten times or more. The chain couples TRBV5-1 to TRBJ2-1, with a tentative D call TRBD2 (6 bases). In germline, CDR1 is SGHRS, CDR2 YFSETQ. V gave up 0 bases and J gave up 12 bases, with 19 bases separating them. The CDR3 totals 15 residues. CDR3 region: CASSLEVASAGWQFF. The CDR3 DNA follows: TGCGCCAGCAGCTTGGAGGTGGCTAGCGCGGGGTGGCAGTTCTTC.

A few counts support this clonotype. The J gene is TRBJ2-3, the V gene TRBV6-5; D uncertain. Germline CDR1 is MNHEY and CDR2 is SVGAGI. This CDR3 has 14 amino acids. Deletions cut 8 bases from V and 6 bases from J, with 18 bases between. CDR3 sequence: CASRRSKDADTQYF. The CDR3 DNA is TGTGCCAGCCGGCGGTCAAAGGACGCGGATACGCAGTATTTT.

This clonotype came up a few times. The chain has TRBV20-1 and TRBJ1-2; no clear D gene. The CDR3 sequence is 11 residues long. Between the trimmed V and J ends, which lost 5 bases and 7 bases, there was a span of 11 bases. Germline assignment: CDR1 DFQATT and CDR2 SNEGSKA (reference sequence). The chain's CDR3 is CSAHGGIGYTF. CDR3 sequence (DNA): TGCAGTGCTCATGGCGGGATTGGCTACACCTTC.

The V and J genes are TRBV2 and TRBJ2-5, with D maybe TRBD2 (5 bases). The CDR3 runs 11 residues. The V end was cut by 6 bases, the J end by 10 bases, with 12 bases between. From germline, CDR1 is SNHLY and CDR2 FYNNEI. DNA for the CDR3: TGTGCCAGCAGAGAGTCTGGGAGCCAGTACTTC. Amino acid sequence: CASRESGSQYF.

This clonotype appeared a few times. This sequence joins TRBV28 and TRBJ2-3; 11 bases line up with TRBD2. The germline V gene has CDR1 MDHEN and CDR2 SYDVKM. There are 19 residues in the CDR3. V dropped 5 bases and J dropped 3; count of bases not matched to a gene: 16. CDR3 sequence: CASSVLGLAGPPGTDTQYF. The CDR3 DNA reads TGTGCCAGCAGTGTACTAGGACTAGCGGGTCCGCCGGGGACAGATACGCAGTATTTT.

This clonotype was picked up a small number of times. V is TRBV12-3 or TRBV12-4 and J is TRBJ2-3; unclear D gene. V gave up 3 bases and J gave up 6 bases, with 13 bases separating them. This CDR3 region has 14 residues. DNA for the CDR3: TGTGCCAGCAGTTTCGTAAAGGCCGGGGATACGCAGTATTTT. As protein: CASSFVKAGDTQYF.

This clonotype was seen a handful of times. J is TRBJ1-5 and V is TRBV12-3 or TRBV12-4; D possibly corresponds to TRBD1 (5 bases). Trimming cost V 6 bases and J 7 bases, with 13 bases left between them. CDR3 length: 13 amino acids. In DNA, the CDR3 is TGTGCCAGCAGCGAACGACAGAAGCAGCCCCAGCATTTT. This encodes CASSERQKQPQHF.

By sample share, this clonotype is medium-sized. V usage is TRBV5-1 and J usage is TRBJ2-4; no reliable D call. CDR1 SGHRS and CDR2 YFSETQ come from the germline V gene. Trimming cost V 0 bases and J 0 bases, with 13 bases left between them. CDR3 length: 17 amino acids. CDR3 residues: CASSLAFEKAAKNIQYF. In DNA, the CDR3 is TGCGCCAGCAGCTTGGCTTTTGAGAAGGCAGCCAAAAACATTCAGTACTTC.

This chain connects TRBV5-1 to TRBJ1-5, with 10 positions matching TRBD1. There are 15 residues in the CDR3. Germline V gives CDR1 SGHRS, CDR2 YFSETQ. V gave up 4 bases and J gave up 7 bases; unmatched junction bases: 8. The CDR3 nucleotides are TGCGCCAGCAGCCCGGGGACAGGGGTTACGCAGCCCCAGCATTTT. Amino acids: CASSPGTGVTQPQHF. Using reference TRBV5-1 and TRBJ1-5 for the parts outside the CDR3, the full variable domain is KAGVTQTPRYLIKTRGQQVTLSCSPISGHRSVSWYQQTPGQGLQFLFEYFSETQRNKGNFPGRFSGRQFSNSRSEMNVSTLELGDSALYLCASSPGTGVTQPQHFGDGTRLSIL.

This clonotype was recorded a few times. The chain recombines TRBV28 with TRBJ2-3; D not resolved. V shed 7 bases and J shed 0 bases, with 5 bases lying between them. The CDR3 is 12 amino acids. Germline lookup yields CDR1 MDHEN and CDR2 SYDVKM. This CDR3 reads CASNPSTDTQYF. CDR3 DNA sequence: TGTGCCAGCAACCCTAGCACAGATACGCAGTATTTT.

This clonotype was counted a few times. This sequence joins TRBV5-1 and TRBJ2-3, with TRBD2 matching over 15 bases. This CDR3 is 17 amino acids long. Trimming took 4 bases from V and 3 from J; bases not matched to a gene: 6. The germline V gene has CDR1 SGHRS and CDR2 YFSETQ. The CDR3 DNA sequence: TGCGCCAGCAGCCCTGGAGGACTAGCGGGGGGGACAGATACGCAGTATTTT. This gives the protein CASSPGGLAGGTDTQYF. The full variable domain, completed using reference TRBV5-1 and TRBJ2-3, is KAGVTQTPRYLIKTRGQQVTLSCSPISGHRSVSWYQQTPGQGLQFLFEYFSETQRNKGNFPGRFSGRQFSNSRSEMNVSTLELGDSALYLCASSPGGLAGGTDTQYFGPGTRLTVL.

The genes are TRBV5-1 and TRBJ1-6; the D gene is possibly TRBD1 (5 bases). The CDR3 spans 15 residues. From germline, CDR1 is SGHRS and CDR2 YFSETQ. V was clipped by 0 bases and J by 8 bases, with 12 bases between them. The CDR3 is CASSLGDRSDSPLHF. The CDR3 region has the DNA TGCGCCAGCAGCTTGGGCGACAGATCTGATTCACCCCTCCACTTT.

The sample holds many counts of this clonotype. CDR3 protein: CASSLAGDGFKETQYF. CDR3 nucleotide sequence: TGTGCCAGCAGCTTAGCCGGGGACGGATTTAAAGAGACCCAGTACTTC. The genes are TRBV7-2 and TRBJ2-5; perhaps D is TRBD1 or TRBD2 (5 bases each). CDR3 length: 16 residues. The germline V gene has CDR1 SGHTA and CDR2 FQGNSA. V dropped 0 bases and J dropped 3 bases, with 14 bases sitting between them.

This clonotype showed up just a few times. The chain carries TRBV6-1 and TRBJ1-6, with D possibly TRBD1 on 5 matching bases. The V end was cut by 2 bases, the J end by 10 bases, with 9 bases between. This CDR3 has 13 amino acids. Germline CDR1 reads MNHNS; CDR2 reads SASEGT. The CDR3 protein is CASSEQGQSPLHF. In nucleotides, the CDR3 is TGTGCCAGCAGTGAACAGGGCCAATCACCCCTCCACTTT.

The V gene is TRBV28, the J gene TRBJ2-7; D uncertain. Trimming stripped 5 bases from V and 2 bases from J, with 10 bases between. The V gene's germline CDR1 is MDHEN and CDR2 SYDVKM. The CDR3 contains 13 residues. The CDR3 nucleotides are TGTGCCAGCAGTCCCCGGGCCGCCTACGAGCAGTACGTC. Amino acids: CASSPRAAYEQYV.

This clonotype was detected only a few times. The chain couples TRBV18 to TRBJ2-5; D gene ambiguous. Germline lookup yields CDR1 KGHSH and CDR2 LQKENI. V lost 4 bases and J 2 bases, leaving 2 bases between the germline ends. The CDR3 sequence is 11 residues long. In DNA form, the CDR3 reads TGTGCCAGCTCACAGCAAGAGACCCAGTACTTC. Translated: CASSQQETQYF.

This clonotype was seen at least ten times. The chain carries TRBV7-3 and TRBJ2-5, with 8 bases identical to TRBD2. This CDR3 comprises 14 residues. Germline CDR1 and CDR2: SGHTA and FQGTGA. V dropped 1 base and J dropped 5; count of bases not matched to a gene: 3. CDR3 region: CASSLNGGVETQYF. The CDR3 nucleotides are TGTGCCAGCAGCTTAAACGGGGGGGTGGAGACCCAGTACTTC.

This clonotype appeared a few times. The CDR3 spells CASSPGGTGYGYTF. CDR3 in DNA: TGTGCCAGCAGCCCGGGGGGTACCGGCTATGGCTACACCTTC. The rearrangement links TRBV6-5 to TRBJ1-2, with D tentatively TRBD1 (5 bases). This CDR3 contains 14 residues. V was pared by 6 bases and J by 4 bases, with 15 bases between. The germline V gene has CDR1 MNHEY and CDR2 SVGAGI.

The chain is built from TRBV7-3 and TRBJ2-5; D call uncertain. V was clipped by 3 bases and J by 3 bases, with 8 bases between them. CDR1 SGHTA and CDR2 FQGTGA come from the germline V gene. This CDR3 is 13 amino acids long. CDR3 sequence reads: CASSFRREETQYF. CDR3 sequence (DNA): TGTGCCAGCAGCTTTCGTCGGGAAGAGACCCAGTACTTC.

The rearrangement links TRBV12-3 or TRBV12-4 to TRBJ1-1; the D is unclear. The V and J ends lost 5 bases and 0 bases respectively, with 7 bases between them. The CDR3 loop spans 13 amino acids. As DNA, the CDR3 is TGTGCCAGCAGTCTCCACCTGAACACTGAAGCTTTCTTT. Protein: CASSLHLNTEAFF.

The chain uses TRBV11-2 and TRBJ2-3, with 7 positions matching TRBD2. The V gene end was trimmed by 1 base and the J gene end by 2 bases; junction bases not matched to a gene: 6. This CDR3 is built from 16 residues. CDR1 and CDR2 (germline): SGHAT, FQNNGV. The CDR3: CASSLGGGINTDTQYF. DNA of the CDR3: TGTGCCAGCAGCTTAGGGGGGGGTATTAACACAGATACGCAGTATTTT.

This clonotype was observed a few times. The V call is TRBV12-3 or TRBV12-4, the J call TRBJ1-1; D ambiguous. Trimming took off 8 bases at V and 0 bases at J, with 10 bases between the two ends. The CDR3 runs to 13 residues. The CDR3 loop reads CASQGRLNTEAFF. CDR3 coding DNA: TGTGCCAGCCAAGGACGCCTGAACACTGAAGCTTTCTTT.

The V gene is TRBV5-1, the J gene TRBJ2-1; TRBD1 aligns across 7 bases. This CDR3 is 15 amino acids long. V shed 2 bases, J shed 3 bases, and the junction held 5 bases outside the gene matches. Germline V gene lookup returns CDR1 SGHRS and CDR2 YFSETQ. CDR3 bases: TGCGCCAGCAGCTTCAGGGGGTATCTCTACAATGAGCAGTTCTTC. Translation gives CASSFRGYLYNEQFF. Looking up the rest from reference TRBV5-1 and TRBJ2-1 gives the full variable domain: KAGVTQTPRYLIKTRGQQVTLSCSPISGHRSVSWYQQTPGQGLQFLFEYFSETQRNKGNFPGRFSGRQFSNSRSEMNVSTLELGDSALYLCASSFRGYLYNEQFFGPGTRLTVL.

This clonotype occurred a few times. This chain uses TRBV20-1 with TRBJ2-5; the match to TRBD2 covers 9 bases. Germline V gene sequence: CDR1 DFQATT, CDR2 SNEGSKA (reference sequence). V gave up 6 bases and J gave up 2 bases; unmatched junction bases: 7. The length of the CDR3 is 14 residues. The CDR3 reads CSAGTSRRQETQYF. In nucleotides, the CDR3 is TGCAGTGCCGGGACTAGCAGAAGGCAAGAGACCCAGTACTTC.

This clonotype has only a few counts. The chain employs TRBV29-1 and TRBJ1-3; D gene ambiguous. V dropped 2 bases and J dropped 6 bases, with 11 bases sitting between them. Germline V CDR1 and CDR2: SQVTM, ANQGSEA. CDR3 length: 13 residues. In nucleotides, the CDR3 is TGCAGCGTTGAAAGCCAGCTGGAAAACACCATATATTTT. This translates into CSVESQLENTIYF.

The rearrangement joins TRBV9 to TRBJ2-4; 13 positions match TRBD2. V gave up 4 bases and J gave up 0 bases; unmatched junction bases: 10. The CDR3 extends over 19 amino acids. CDR1 and CDR2 from the germline V gene are SGDLS and YYNGEE. DNA for the CDR3: TGTGCCAGCAGCCCGACTAGCGGGGGGTCCCTCGTAGCCAAAAACATTCAGTACTTC. Translated, it gives CASSPTSGGSLVAKNIQYF.

This clonotype was counted ten times or more. V is TRBV5-1 and J is TRBJ2-5, with unresolved D. CDR1 is SGHRS, CDR2 YFSETQ, per germline. The CDR3 is 12 amino acids. Trimming removed 4 bases at V and 5 bases at J, with 9 bases between. CDR3 amino acids: CASSEERETQYF. CDR3 DNA: TGCGCCAGCAGCGAGGAGCGCGAGACCCAGTACTTC.